This TCR beta chain is drawn from a study of T-cell memory formation after mild COVID-19. One entry per CDR3 protein, called by TCRdb with MiXCR from the 5' RACE reads. The profile covers about 210,000 distinct CDR3 sequences, with roughly a tenth appearing a single time and 3% taken by the ten largest. The clonotype comes from a man younger than 35 who had mild COVID-19 (a few samples of this study predate the infection). Cell type and time point are not known. The source material was PBMCs or a T cell subset sorted from them (not recorded which).

Here the CDR3 DNA reads TGTGCCACCAGCAGCCGACTAGCCTACGAGCAGTACGTC. Translating it yields CATSSRLAYEQYV. The chain couples TRBV15 to TRBJ2-7, with a possible D match to TRBD2 (6 bases). Germline V gene sequence: CDR1 LNHNV, CDR2 YYDKDF (reference sequence). CDR3 length equals 13 residues. V lost 3 bases to trimming and J lost 2 bases, with 8 bases between them.